The T cell receptor (beta chain) described here comes from a study of T cell responses to AZD1222 COVID-19 vaccine. V dropped 3 bases and J dropped 1 base, with 12 bases sitting between them. This CDR3 is built from 15 residues. The germline CDR1 and CDR2 sequences are KGHSH and LQKENI. Profiled with immunoSEQ multiplex PCR; TCRdb holds only in-frame clones, not every one. The table lists some 120,000 clones, over 90% of them singletons. This clone showed up just once. The V call is TRBV18, the J call TRBJ1-1; D is uncertain. This receptor was obtained from an adult in good health. The material was peripheral blood, obtained on day 0 of AZD1222 vaccination. The CDR3 nucleotides are TGTGCCAGCTCACCCAACTCTTACACGAACACTGAAGCTTTCTTT. It encodes CASSPNSYTNTEAFF.